What follows are 28 T cell receptor beta chains derived from one specimen sequenced in a study of OX40 agonist ivuxolimab in advanced cancers. TCRdb keeps only in-frame clones here, not all; method: immunoSEQ multiplex PCR. This sample has about 64,000 clones, with around 83% found just once. The material was CD4+ or CD8+ T cells sorted from blood, obtained in a trial of the OX40 agonist ivuxolimab. These receptors were taken from an adult with an advanced solid tumor such as melanoma, head and neck, liver or kidney cancer.

The gene calls are TRBV19 and TRBJ1-1; D not resolved. Germline loops: CDR1 LNHDA, CDR2 SQIVND (reference sequence). V was trimmed by 7 bases and J by 0 bases, leaving 15 bases between them. The CDR3 has 15 amino acids. CDR3 protein: CASTKGPVMNTEAFF. The DNA for the CDR3 is TGTGCCAGTACCAAGGGCCCAGTCATGAACACTGAAGCTTTCTTT.

This sequence joins TRBV5-1 and TRBJ2-5; D gene unclear. Germline CDR1 and CDR2: SGHRS and YFSETQ. Trimming shortened V by 2 bases and J by 5 bases, and 10 bases separated the two germline ends. The CDR3 runs 13 residues. The CDR3 coding sequence is TGCGCCAGCAGCTTAATGCGCCAGGAGACCCAGTACTTC. Its protein product is CASSLMRQETQYF.

This clone was counted between two and nine times. The chain couples TRBV4-1 to TRBJ1-2; no definite D call. The CDR3 is made up of 16 amino acids. Germline V gene sequence: CDR1 MGHRA, CDR2 YSYEKL. Between the trimmed V and J ends, which lost 0 bases and 0 bases, there was a span of 11 bases. CDR3 in amino acids: CASSQEGSGTNYGYTF. CDR3 in DNA: TGCGCCAGCAGCCAAGAGGGTTCCGGAACTAACTATGGCTACACCTTC.

This chain uses TRBV7-9 with TRBJ1-1, with no clear D. The CDR3 is 17 residues long. CDR1 and CDR2 from the germline V gene are SEHNR and FQNEAQ (reference sequence). The V and J ends lost 1 base and 5 bases respectively, with 20 bases between them. The chain's CDR3 is CASSLGPPRASGTEAFF. CDR3 nucleotides: TGTGCCAGCAGCTTAGGACCTCCAAGGGCCTCTGGGACTGAAGCTTTCTTT.

The chain carries TRBV6-5 and TRBJ1-2, with TRBD1 identical over 7 bases. Per germline, CDR1 MNHEY and CDR2 SVGAGI. The trim removed 10 bases at V and 8 bases at J, leaving 10 bases unmatched. This CDR3 contains 12 residues. CDR3 sequence: CATARGLEGYTF. The CDR3 DNA follows: TGTGCCACTGCGAGGGGGCTGGAAGGCTACACCTTC.

J is TRBJ1-1 and V is TRBV10-3, with a possible D match to TRBD1 (5 bases). Germline V lookup: CDR1 ENHRY, CDR2 SYGVKD. The length of the CDR3 is 13 residues. Trimming removed 9 bases at V and 0 bases at J, with 11 bases between. The CDR3 bases are TGTGCCATACTCGGACACTTGAACACTGAAGCTTTCTTT. Residues: CAILGHLNTEAFF.

The CDR3 here is CASSLGVGGDEQFF. CDR3 in DNA: TGTGCCAGCAGCTTAGGGGTAGGGGGCGATGAGCAGTTCTTC. V usage is TRBV11-1 and J usage is TRBJ2-1; 7 bases agree with TRBD1. This CDR3 is built from 14 residues. CDR1 and CDR2 (germline): SGHAT, FQDESV (reference sequence). V shed 1 base and J 8 bases; nucleotides not matched to a gene: 5.

J is TRBJ2-7 and V is TRBV7-3, with TRBD2 identical over 9 bases. V trimming: 0 bases; J trimming: 2 bases; junction bases outside the gene matches: 11. The CDR3 totals 18 residues. From germline, CDR1 is SGHTA and CDR2 FQGTGA. The DNA for the CDR3 is TGTGCCAGCAGCTTAACGAGGTACGCGACTAGCGGAACCTACGAGCAGTACTTC. It yields the protein CASSLTRYATSGTYEQYF. Supplemented by reference TRBV7-3 and TRBJ2-7, the full variable domain reads GAGVSQTPSNKVTEKGKYVELRCDPISGHTALYWYRQSLGQGPEFLIYFQGTGAADDSGLPNDRFFAVRPEGSVSTLKIQRTERGDSAVYLCASSLTRYATSGTYEQYFGPGTRLTVT.

V is TRBV5-1 and J is TRBJ2-5, with no clear D. Between the trimmed V and J ends, which lost 2 bases and 5 bases, there was a span of 13 bases. The V gene's germline CDR1 is SGHRS and CDR2 YFSETQ. The CDR3 length is 14 residues. CDR3 in DNA: TGCGCCAGCAGCTTCAATGGACCACCCGAGACCCAGTACTTC. It is translated as CASSFNGPPETQYF. Filled out from reference TRBV5-1 and TRBJ2-5, the complete variable domain reads KAGVTQTPRYLIKTRGQQVTLSCSPISGHRSVSWYQQTPGQGLQFLFEYFSETQRNKGNFPGRFSGRQFSNSRSEMNVSTLELGDSALYLCASSFNGPPETQYFGPGTRLLVL.

This clone was recorded only once. The chain has TRBV6-5 and TRBJ1-2; D is possibly TRBD1 (6 bases). Trimming left V 6 bases short and J 6 bases short, with 17 bases between. The CDR3 sequence is 14 residues long. Germline CDR1 and CDR2: MNHEY and SVGAGI. The DNA for the CDR3 is TGTGCCAGCAGCCGCGGAGGCCCAGGGGATGGCTACACCTTC. As protein: CASSRGGPGDGYTF.

The rearrangement joins TRBV6-1 to TRBJ1-1; the D gene is possibly TRBD1 (5 bases). The CDR3 spans 13 residues. The germline CDR1 and CDR2 sequences are MNHNS and SASEGT. With 5 bases removed from V and 1 base from J, the gap between germline ends came to 8 bases. In DNA, the CDR3 is TGTGCCAGCAGTACCCAGGGGAACACTGAAGCTTTCTTT. This encodes CASSTQGNTEAFF.

The chain joins TRBV4-1 to TRBJ1-4; TRBD1 is a possible D gene (5 bases). V dropped 1 base and J dropped 8 bases, with 14 bases sitting between them. Germline V gene sequence: CDR1 MGHRA, CDR2 YSYEKL. The CDR3 is 15 amino acids. CDR3: CASSQATLRVEKLFF. The CDR3 DNA reads as TGCGCCAGCAGCCAAGCTACCCTCAGGGTCGAAAAACTGTTTTTT.

The V gene is TRBV7-2, the J gene TRBJ2-7, with 11 bases matching TRBD1. The V segment lost 5 bases and the J segment 4 bases; nucleotides outside the gene matches: 7. The CDR3 is 15 amino acids. Looked up from germline, CDR1 is SGHTA and CDR2 is FQGNSA. The CDR3 loop is CASSPIGQGAYEQYF. The CDR3 nucleotides read TGTGCCAGCAGCCCAATAGGACAGGGGGCATACGAGCAGTACTTC.

CDR3: CASSYGGTQTADTQYF. The DNA of the CDR3 is TGTGCCAGCAGTTACGGAGGGACCCAAACGGCGGATACGCAGTATTTT. The chain has TRBV6-5 and TRBJ2-3; perhaps TRBD2 as D (6 bases). This CDR3 contains 16 residues. Trimming removed 2 bases from V and 6 bases from J, with 18 bases in between. Germline loops: CDR1 MNHEY, CDR2 SVGAGI.

This clone was recorded only once. The V gene is TRBV10-3, the J gene TRBJ2-5, with TRBD2 matching 8 bases. The junction had 4 bases not matched to a gene; V was cut back by 9 bases and J by 4 bases. Per the germline V gene, CDR1 is ENHRY and CDR2 is SYGVKD. The CDR3 contains 12 residues. The CDR3 coding sequence is TGTGCCATTAAGCGGGAGACAGAGACCCAGTACTTC. It is translated as CAIKRETETQYF.

This rearrangement joins TRBV27 to TRBJ2-2; D is unclear. This CDR3 spans 13 amino acids. Germline lookup yields CDR1 MNHEY and CDR2 SMNVEV (reference sequence). Trimming cost V 6 bases and J 0 bases, with 5 bases left between them. CDR3 DNA sequence: TGTGCCAGCAGACTAACGAACACCGGGGAGCTGTTTTTT. Protein: CASRLTNTGELFF.

The chain combines TRBV11-2 with TRBJ2-1; TRBD1 might be the D (6 bases). This CDR3 spans 13 amino acids. The V end lost 1 base, the J end lost 5 bases, and 6 bases lay between the germline ends. CDR1 is SGHAT, CDR2 FQNNGV, per germline. DNA of the CDR3: TGTGCCAGCAGCTTAGGGGGGCACAATGAGCAGTTCTTC. It yields the protein CASSLGGHNEQFF.

The chain joins TRBV6-5 to TRBJ2-1, with unresolved D. CDR1 is MNHEY and CDR2 is SVGAGI in the germline V gene. V was clipped by 7 bases and J by 4 bases, with 14 bases between them. The CDR3 extends over 14 amino acids. The CDR3 sequence: CASKRTIAYNEQFF. In DNA, the CDR3 is TGTGCCAGCAAAAGGACCATAGCTTACAATGAGCAGTTCTTC.

This clone was found once. V and J are TRBV19 and TRBJ2-1, with TRBD1 matching over 12 bases. J gave up 8 bases and V 7 bases, and 9 bases lay outside the gene matches. Germline values: CDR1 LNHDA, CDR2 SQIVND (reference sequence). This CDR3 is 15 amino acids long. Written as DNA, the CDR3 is TGTGCCAGTACCCCCGGGACAGGGGGCTTCGATGAGCAGTTCTTC. Its protein is CASTPGTGGFDEQFF.

This chain joins TRBV4-1 and TRBJ2-5; TRBD2 matches 7 bases. CDR1 and CDR2 from the germline V gene are MGHRA and YSYEKL. Trimming removed 5 bases from V and 2 bases from J; junction bases left unmatched: 5. The CDR3 runs 14 residues. Here the CDR3 DNA reads TGCGCCAGCAGCTACAGCGGGGATCAAGAGACCCAGTACTTC. This sequence encodes CASSYSGDQETQYF.

The V call is TRBV6-1, the J call TRBJ2-2, with 8 bases identical to TRBD1. The CDR3 extends over 16 amino acids. Trimming removed 0 bases from V and 6 bases from J; junction bases left unmatched: 6. Germline assignment: CDR1 MNHNS and CDR2 SASEGT. The CDR3 protein is CASSEAVAGGSGELFF. CDR3 nucleotides: TGTGCCAGCAGTGAAGCTGTGGCAGGGGGCTCCGGGGAGCTGTTTTTT.

The chain links TRBV6-5 to TRBJ1-1, with 7 bases fitting TRBD1. Trimming cost V 5 bases and J 5 bases; bases outside gene matches: 8. The CDR3 sequence is 14 residues long. The germline V gene has CDR1 MNHEY and CDR2 SVGAGI. CDR3 sequence: CASSASGGRTEAFF. The CDR3, as DNA: TGTGCCAGCAGTGCATCAGGGGGTAGGACTGAAGCTTTCTTT.

This clone was counted once. V is TRBV25-1 and J is TRBJ2-3; tentatively, D is TRBD1 (6 bases). The CDR3 is 15 residues long. The germline gives CDR1 MGHDK, CDR2 SYGVNS. V dropped 6 bases and J dropped 2 bases, with 15 bases sitting between them. The CDR3 coding sequence is TGTGCCAGCAGGGGGGTGGGGGCTCCCACAGATACGCAGTATTTT. Translated: CASRGVGAPTDTQYF.

This sequence joins TRBV2 and TRBJ2-5; D call uncertain. Germline V gene data show CDR1 as SNHLY and CDR2 as FYNNEI. V lost 1 base, J lost 4 bases, and 4 bases lay in between. The CDR3 covers 12 residues. The CDR3 coding sequence is TGTGCCAGCAGTGAAGGGTTAGAGACCCAGTACTTC. It translates to CASSEGLETQYF.

This rearrangement joins TRBV5-1 to TRBJ1-1, with D uncertain. V was pared by 5 bases and J by 1 base, with 15 bases between. This CDR3 has 15 residues. Germline-derived CDR1 and CDR2 are SGHRS and YFSETQ. The CDR3 DNA sequence: TGCGCCAGCAGTCCCAGTACACTAACGAACACTGAAGCTTTCTTT. Translated, it gives CASSPSTLTNTEAFF.

V and J are TRBV10-3 and TRBJ2-1, with 9 bases identical to TRBD2. Germline lookup yields CDR1 ENHRY and CDR2 SYGVKD. V shed 2 bases, J shed 7 bases, and the junction held 6 bases outside the gene matches. The CDR3 covers 15 residues. The CDR3 DNA sequence: TGTGCCATCAGTGAGGTTAGCGGGAGTGGAAATGAGCAGTTCTTC. Translating gives CAISEVSGSGNEQFF.

The V and J genes are TRBV18 and TRBJ1-3, with D possibly being TRBD1 (6 bases). Germline V lookup: CDR1 KGHSH, CDR2 LQKENI. V was shortened by 3 bases and J by 0 bases, with 9 bases between the two germline ends. The CDR3 spans 15 residues. The CDR3 bases are TGTGCCAGCTCACCCGGACAGTTCTCTGGAAACACCATATATTTT. This translates into CASSPGQFSGNTIYF.

J is TRBJ2-3 and V is TRBV14; 14 nucleotides match TRBD2. J lost 4 bases, V lost 5 bases, and 8 bases had no gene match. There are 17 residues in the CDR3. Germline CDR1 SGHDN, CDR2 FVKESK. Here the CDR3 DNA reads TGTGCCAGCAGCATCCGGACTAGCGGGAGGTATCCAGATACGCAGTATTTT. It encodes CASSIRTSGRYPDTQYF.